The clone carrying this T cell receptor beta chain has only a few counts. Its antigen is currently unknown. The data were taken from a study of T cells after yellow fever vaccination. The study, taken as a whole, reports: The secondary response was weaker but peaked faster, day 5 versus 15. Some clonotypes, a small share, were shared between CD4 and CD8 compartments. Post-booster repertoires again held most primary-vaccination clones (96% CD4, roughly 89% CD8).

Germline CDR1 SGHAT, CDR2 FQNNGV. The CDR3 loop spans 16 amino acids. Trimming stripped 4 bases from V and 4 bases from J, with 17 bases between. A process of 5'RACE template switching, which added a universal primer site and UMIs, was used to make TCR cDNA. TCRdb reprocessed the 5' RACE reads with MiXCR, giving one entry per CDR3 protein. The sample includes about 60,000 distinct CDR3 sequences, approximately 6.9% of them seen just once. The sample in question was CD8+ T cells sorted from PBMCs, obtained on the day of the first yellow fever vaccination. This clonotype was sampled from a man between 18 and 29 years old who received the YFV17D yellow fever vaccine. J is TRBJ1-5 and V is TRBV11-2; perhaps TRBD1 as D (6 bases). CDR3 in DNA: TGTGCCAGCAGCTCCGGAAAGACAGGAAAAAATCAGCCCCAGCATTTT. Its translation is CASSSGKTGKNQPQHF.